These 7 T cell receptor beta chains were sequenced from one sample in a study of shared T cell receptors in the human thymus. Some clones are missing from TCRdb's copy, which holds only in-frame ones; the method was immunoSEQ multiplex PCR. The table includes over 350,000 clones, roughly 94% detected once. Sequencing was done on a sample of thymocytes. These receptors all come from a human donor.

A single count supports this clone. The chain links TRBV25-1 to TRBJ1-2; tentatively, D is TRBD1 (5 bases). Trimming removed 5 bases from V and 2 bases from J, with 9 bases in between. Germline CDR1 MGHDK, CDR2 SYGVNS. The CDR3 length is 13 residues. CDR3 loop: CASSTGGNYGYTF. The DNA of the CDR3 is TGTGCCAGCAGTACCGGGGGGAACTATGGCTACACCTTC.

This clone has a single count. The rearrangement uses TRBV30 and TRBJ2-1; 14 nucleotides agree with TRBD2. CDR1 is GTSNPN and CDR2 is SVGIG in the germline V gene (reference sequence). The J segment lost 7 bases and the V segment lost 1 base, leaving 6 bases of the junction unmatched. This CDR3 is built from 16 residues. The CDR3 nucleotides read TGTGCCTGGAGTGGGGACGGGACTAGCGGGAGTAATGAGCAGTTCTTC. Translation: CAWSGDGTSGSNEQFF.

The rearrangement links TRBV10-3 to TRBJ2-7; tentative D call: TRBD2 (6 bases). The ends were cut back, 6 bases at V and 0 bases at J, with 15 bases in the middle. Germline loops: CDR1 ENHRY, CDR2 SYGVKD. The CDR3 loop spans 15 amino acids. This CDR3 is CAIRIGTSSSYEQYF. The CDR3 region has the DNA TGTGCCATCAGAATCGGGACTTCCTCCTCCTACGAGCAGTACTTC.

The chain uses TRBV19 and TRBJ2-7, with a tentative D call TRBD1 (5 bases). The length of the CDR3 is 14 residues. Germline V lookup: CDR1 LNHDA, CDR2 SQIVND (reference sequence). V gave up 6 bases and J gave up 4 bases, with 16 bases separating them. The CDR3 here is CASRSTEKQYEQYF. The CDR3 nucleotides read TGTGCCAGTAGATCGACAGAGAAGCAGTACGAGCAGTACTTC.

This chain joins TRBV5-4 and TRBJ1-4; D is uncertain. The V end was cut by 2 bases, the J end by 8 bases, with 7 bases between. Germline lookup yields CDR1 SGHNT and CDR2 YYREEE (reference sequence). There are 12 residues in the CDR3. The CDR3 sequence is CASSFGREKLFF. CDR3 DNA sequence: TGTGCCAGCAGCTTCGGCAGGGAAAAACTGTTTTTT.

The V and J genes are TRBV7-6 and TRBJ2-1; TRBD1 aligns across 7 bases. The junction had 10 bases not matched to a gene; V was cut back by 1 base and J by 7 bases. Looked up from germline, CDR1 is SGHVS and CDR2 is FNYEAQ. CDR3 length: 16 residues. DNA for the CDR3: TGTGCCAGCAGCTTAGAGAGGGGGCTAGCTGGAAATGAGCAGTTCTTC. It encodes CASSLERGLAGNEQFF. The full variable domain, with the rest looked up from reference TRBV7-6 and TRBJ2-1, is GAGVSQSPRYKVTKRGQDVALRCDPISGHVSLYWYRQALGQGPEFLTYFNYEAQQDKSGLPNDRFSAERPEGSISTLTIQRTEQRDSAMYRCASSLERGLAGNEQFFGPGTRLTVL.

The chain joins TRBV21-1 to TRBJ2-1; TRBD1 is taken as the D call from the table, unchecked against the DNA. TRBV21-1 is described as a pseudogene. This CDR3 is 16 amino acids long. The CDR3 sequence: CASSKPVDRVIDEQFF. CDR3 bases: TGTGCCAGCAGCAAACCCGTCGACAGGGTGATCGATGAGCAGTTCTTC.